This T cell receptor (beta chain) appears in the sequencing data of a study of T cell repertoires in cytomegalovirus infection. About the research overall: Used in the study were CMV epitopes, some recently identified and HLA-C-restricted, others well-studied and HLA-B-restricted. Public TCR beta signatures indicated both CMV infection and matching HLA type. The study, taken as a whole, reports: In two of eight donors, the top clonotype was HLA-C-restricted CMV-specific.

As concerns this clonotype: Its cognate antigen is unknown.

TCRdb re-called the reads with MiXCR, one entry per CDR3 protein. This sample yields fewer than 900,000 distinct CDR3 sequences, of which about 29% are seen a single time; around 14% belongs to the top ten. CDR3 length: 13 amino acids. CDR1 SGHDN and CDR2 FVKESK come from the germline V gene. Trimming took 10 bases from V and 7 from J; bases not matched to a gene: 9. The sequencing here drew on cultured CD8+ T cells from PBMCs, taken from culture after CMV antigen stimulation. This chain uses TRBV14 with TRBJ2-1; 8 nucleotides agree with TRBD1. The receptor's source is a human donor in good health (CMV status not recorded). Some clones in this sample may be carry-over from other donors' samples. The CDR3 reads CANLTGAGNEQFF. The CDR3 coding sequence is TGTGCCAACTTGACAGGGGCTGGGAATGAGCAGTTCTTC.